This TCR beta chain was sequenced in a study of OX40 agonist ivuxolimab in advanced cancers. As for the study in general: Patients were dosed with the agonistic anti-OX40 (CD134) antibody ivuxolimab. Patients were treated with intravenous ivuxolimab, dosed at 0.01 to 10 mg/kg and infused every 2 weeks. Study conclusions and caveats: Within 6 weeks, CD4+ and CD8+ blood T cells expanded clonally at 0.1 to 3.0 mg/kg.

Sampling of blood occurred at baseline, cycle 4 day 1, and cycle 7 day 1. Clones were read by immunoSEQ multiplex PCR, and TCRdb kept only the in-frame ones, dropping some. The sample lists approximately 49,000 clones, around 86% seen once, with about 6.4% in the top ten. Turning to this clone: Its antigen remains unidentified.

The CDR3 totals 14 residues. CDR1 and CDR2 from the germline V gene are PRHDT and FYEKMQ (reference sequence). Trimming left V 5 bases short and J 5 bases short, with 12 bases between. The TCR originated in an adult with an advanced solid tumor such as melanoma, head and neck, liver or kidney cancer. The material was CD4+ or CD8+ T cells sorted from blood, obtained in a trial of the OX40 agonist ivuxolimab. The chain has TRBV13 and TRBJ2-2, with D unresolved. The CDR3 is CASSPITGTGELFF. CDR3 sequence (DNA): TGTGCCAGCAGCCCCATAACCGGAACCGGGGAGCTGTTTTTT.